This T cell receptor beta chain derives from a study of cytomegalovirus exposure and HLA in healthy donors. The overall study: A subsequent analysis reported that the roughly 120 validation repertoires were produced on the same platform that had also been used for the 600 to 700 first-cohort repertoires.

Some clones are missing from TCRdb's copy, which holds only in-frame ones; the method was immunoSEQ multiplex PCR. The data show some 260,000 clones, with 90% seen just once and 3% to 3.5% held by the top ten. The donors were part of the validation cohort of 120 subjects. That cohort was separate from the first cohort, which comprised fewer than 800 subjects. The length of the CDR3 is 14 residues. The receptor comes from a woman in her thirties in good health and CMV-seronegative. The V and J genes are TRBV21-1 and TRBJ2-5; the table names TRBD2, a call not compared with the DNA. TRBV21-1 is a recognized pseudogene. The sequencing sample was made of PBMCs. CDR3 sequence: CASSKGGIGETQYF. CDR3 DNA sequence: TGTGCCAGCAGCAAAGGCGGGATTGGCGAGACCCAGTACTTC.